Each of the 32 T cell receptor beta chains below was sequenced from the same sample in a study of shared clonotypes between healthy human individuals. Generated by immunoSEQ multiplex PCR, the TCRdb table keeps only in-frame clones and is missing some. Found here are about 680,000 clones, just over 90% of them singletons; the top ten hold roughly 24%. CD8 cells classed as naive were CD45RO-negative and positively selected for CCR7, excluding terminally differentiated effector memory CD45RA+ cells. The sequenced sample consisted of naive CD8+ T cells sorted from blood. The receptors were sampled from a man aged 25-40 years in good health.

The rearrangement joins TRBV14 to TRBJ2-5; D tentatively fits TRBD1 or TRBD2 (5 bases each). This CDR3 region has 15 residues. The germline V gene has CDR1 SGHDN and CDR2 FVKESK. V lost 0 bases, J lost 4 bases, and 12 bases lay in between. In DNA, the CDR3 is TGTGCCAGCAGCCAAGATGTAGGGGCGGGAGAGACCCAGTACTTC. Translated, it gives CASSQDVGAGETQYF.

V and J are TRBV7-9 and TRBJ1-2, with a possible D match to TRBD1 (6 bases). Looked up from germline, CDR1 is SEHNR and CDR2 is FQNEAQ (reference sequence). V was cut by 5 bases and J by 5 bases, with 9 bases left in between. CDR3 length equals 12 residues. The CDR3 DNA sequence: TGTGCCAGCAGCGCGGACAGTTATGGCTACACCTTC. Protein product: CASSADSYGYTF.

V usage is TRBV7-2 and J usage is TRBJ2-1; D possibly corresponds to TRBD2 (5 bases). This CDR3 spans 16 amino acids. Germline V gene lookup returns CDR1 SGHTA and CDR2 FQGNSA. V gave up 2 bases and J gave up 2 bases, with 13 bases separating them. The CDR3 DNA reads TGTGCCAGCAGCTTAATTCCCAAGGGAGCCTACAATGAGCAGTTCTTC. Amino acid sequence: CASSLIPKGAYNEQFF.

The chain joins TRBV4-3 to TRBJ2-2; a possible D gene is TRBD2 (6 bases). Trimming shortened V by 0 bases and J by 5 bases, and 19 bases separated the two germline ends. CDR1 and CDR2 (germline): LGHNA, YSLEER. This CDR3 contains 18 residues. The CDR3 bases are TGCGCCAGCAGCCAAGACCGTTCCGGGAGTGTTGGAACCGGGGAGCTGTTTTTT. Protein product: CASSQDRSGSVGTGELFF.

CDR3 region: CASSLGRGGQETQYF. In nucleotides, the CDR3 is TGCGCCAGCAGCTTGGGGCGCGGGGGGCAAGAGACCCAGTACTTC. V usage is TRBV5-1 and J usage is TRBJ2-5; TRBD2 matches at 8 bases. The CDR3 consists of 15 residues. Germline V lookup: CDR1 SGHRS, CDR2 YFSETQ. V was pared by 0 bases and J by 2 bases, with 3 bases of the junction left unmatched.

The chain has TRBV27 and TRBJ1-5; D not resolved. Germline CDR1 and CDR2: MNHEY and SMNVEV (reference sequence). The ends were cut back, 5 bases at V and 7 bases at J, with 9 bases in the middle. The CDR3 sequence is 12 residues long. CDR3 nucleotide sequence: TGTGCCAGCAGTAGGGCCGGGCAGCCCCAGCATTTT. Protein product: CASSRAGQPQHF.

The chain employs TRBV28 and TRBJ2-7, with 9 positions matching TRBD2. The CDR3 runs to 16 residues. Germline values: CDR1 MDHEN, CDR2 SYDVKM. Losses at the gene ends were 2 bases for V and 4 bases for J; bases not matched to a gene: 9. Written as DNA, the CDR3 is TGTGCCAGCAGTTTAAGTTATAGCGGGAGTACTTACGAGCAGTACTTC. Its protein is CASSLSYSGSTYEQYF.

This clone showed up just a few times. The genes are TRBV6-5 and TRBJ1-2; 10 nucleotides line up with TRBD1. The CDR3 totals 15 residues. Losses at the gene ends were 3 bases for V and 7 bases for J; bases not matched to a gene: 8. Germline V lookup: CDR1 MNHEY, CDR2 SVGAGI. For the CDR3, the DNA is TGTGCCAGCAGTTATTCCGGGACAGGGGTAGCTGGCTACACCTTC. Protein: CASSYSGTGVAGYTF.

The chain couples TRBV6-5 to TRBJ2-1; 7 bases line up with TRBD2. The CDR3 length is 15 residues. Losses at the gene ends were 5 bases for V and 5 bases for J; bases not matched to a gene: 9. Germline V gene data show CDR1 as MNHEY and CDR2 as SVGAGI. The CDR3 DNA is TGTGCCAGCAGTCCTTCGCGGGAGAGAAACAATGAGCAGTTCTTC. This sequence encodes CASSPSRERNNEQFF.

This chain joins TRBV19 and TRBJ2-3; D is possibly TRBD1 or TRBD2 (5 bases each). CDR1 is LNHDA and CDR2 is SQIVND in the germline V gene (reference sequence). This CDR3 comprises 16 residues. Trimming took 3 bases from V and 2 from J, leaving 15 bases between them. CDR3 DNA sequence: TGTGCCAGTAGTATCGAGGGGAGCGGAAACACAGATACGCAGTATTTT. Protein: CASSIEGSGNTDTQYF.

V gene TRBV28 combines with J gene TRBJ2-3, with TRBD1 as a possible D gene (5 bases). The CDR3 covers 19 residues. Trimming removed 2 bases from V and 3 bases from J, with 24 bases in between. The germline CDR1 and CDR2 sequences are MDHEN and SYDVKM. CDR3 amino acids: CASSLGFRTPHLSTDTQYF. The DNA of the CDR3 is TGTGCCAGCAGTTTAGGGTTTAGGACACCCCATCTATCGACAGATACGCAGTATTTT.

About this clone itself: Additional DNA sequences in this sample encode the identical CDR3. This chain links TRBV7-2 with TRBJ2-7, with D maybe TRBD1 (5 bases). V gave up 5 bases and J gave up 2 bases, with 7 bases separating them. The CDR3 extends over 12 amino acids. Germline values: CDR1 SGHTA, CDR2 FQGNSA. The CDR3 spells CASSPGTYEQYF. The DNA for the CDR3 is TGTGCCAGCAGCCCAGGGACCTACGAGCAGTACTTC.

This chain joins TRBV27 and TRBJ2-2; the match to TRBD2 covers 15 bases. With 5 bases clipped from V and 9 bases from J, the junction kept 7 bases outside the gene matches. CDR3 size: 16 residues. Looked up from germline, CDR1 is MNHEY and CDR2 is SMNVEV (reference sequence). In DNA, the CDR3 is TGTGCCAGCAGTCTAAAGGGGACTAGCGGGAGGAGGGAGCTGTTTTTT. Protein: CASSLKGTSGRRELFF.

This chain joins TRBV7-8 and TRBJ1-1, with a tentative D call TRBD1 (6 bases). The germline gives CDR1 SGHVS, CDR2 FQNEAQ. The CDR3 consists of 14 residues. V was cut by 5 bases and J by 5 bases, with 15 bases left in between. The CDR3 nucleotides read TGTGCCAGCAGCCCCGCCCACAGGGATACTGAAGCTTTCTTT. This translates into CASSPAHRDTEAFF.

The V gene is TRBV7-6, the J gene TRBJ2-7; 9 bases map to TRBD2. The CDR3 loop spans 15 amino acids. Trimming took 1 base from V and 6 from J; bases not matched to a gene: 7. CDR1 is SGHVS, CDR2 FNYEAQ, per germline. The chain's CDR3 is CASSLGVAGVGEQYF. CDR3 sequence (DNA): TGTGCCAGCAGCTTAGGGGTAGCGGGAGTCGGCGAGCAGTACTTC.

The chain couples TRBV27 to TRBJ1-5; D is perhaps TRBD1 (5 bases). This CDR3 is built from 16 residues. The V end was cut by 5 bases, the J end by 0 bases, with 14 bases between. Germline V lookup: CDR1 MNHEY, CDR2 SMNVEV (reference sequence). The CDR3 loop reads CASSPGDPSSNQPQHF. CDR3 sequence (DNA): TGTGCCAGCAGTCCCGGGGACCCGAGTAGCAATCAGCCCCAGCATTTT.

The CDR3 sequence: CASGLVLAGGRTYNEQFF. CDR3 DNA sequence: TGTGCTAGTGGTTTGGTACTAGCGGGGGGAAGGACCTACAATGAGCAGTTCTTC. J is TRBJ2-1 and V is TRBV12-5; 12 positions agree with TRBD2. The germline CDR1 and CDR2 sequences are LGHNT and FRNRAP. With V trimmed by 0 bases and J by 2 bases, 5 bases remained unmatched. The CDR3 consists of 18 residues.

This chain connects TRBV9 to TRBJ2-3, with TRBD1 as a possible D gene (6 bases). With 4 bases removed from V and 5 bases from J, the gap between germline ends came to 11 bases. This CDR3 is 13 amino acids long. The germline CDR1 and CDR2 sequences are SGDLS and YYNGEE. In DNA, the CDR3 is TGTGCCAGCAGCCACCTCAGGGGAGATACGCAGTATTTT. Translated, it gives CASSHLRGDTQYF. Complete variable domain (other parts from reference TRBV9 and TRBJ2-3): DSGVTQTPKHLITATGQRVTLRCSPRSGDLSVYWYQQSLDQGLQFLIQYYNGEERAKGNILERFSAQQFPDLHSELNLSSLELGDSALYFCASSHLRGDTQYFGPGTRLTVL.

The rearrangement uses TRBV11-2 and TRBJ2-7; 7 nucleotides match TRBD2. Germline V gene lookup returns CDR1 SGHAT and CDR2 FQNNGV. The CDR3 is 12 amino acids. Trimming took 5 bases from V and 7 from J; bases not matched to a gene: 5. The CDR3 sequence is CASSRDYSEQYF. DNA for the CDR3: TGTGCCAGCAGCCGGGACTATTCGGAGCAGTACTTC.

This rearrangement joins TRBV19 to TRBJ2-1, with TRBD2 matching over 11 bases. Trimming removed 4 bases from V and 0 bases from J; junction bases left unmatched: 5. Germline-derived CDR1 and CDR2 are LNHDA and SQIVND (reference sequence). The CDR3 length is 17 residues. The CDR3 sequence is CASSTGLAGLSYNEQFF. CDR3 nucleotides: TGTGCCAGTAGTACCGGACTAGCGGGCCTCTCCTACAATGAGCAGTTCTTC.

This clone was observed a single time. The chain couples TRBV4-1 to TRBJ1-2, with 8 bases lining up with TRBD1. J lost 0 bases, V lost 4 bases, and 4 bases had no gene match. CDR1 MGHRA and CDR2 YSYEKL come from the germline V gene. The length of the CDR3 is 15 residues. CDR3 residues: CASSPRQGPNYGYTF. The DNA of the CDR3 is TGCGCCAGCAGCCCTAGACAGGGGCCTAACTATGGCTACACCTTC.

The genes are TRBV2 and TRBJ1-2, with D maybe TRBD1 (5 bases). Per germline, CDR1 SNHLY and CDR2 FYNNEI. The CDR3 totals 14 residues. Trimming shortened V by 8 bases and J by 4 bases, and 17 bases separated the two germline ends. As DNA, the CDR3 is TGTGCCAGCCTTCCCCGGGACCCCCCCTATGGCTACACCTTC. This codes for CASLPRDPPYGYTF.

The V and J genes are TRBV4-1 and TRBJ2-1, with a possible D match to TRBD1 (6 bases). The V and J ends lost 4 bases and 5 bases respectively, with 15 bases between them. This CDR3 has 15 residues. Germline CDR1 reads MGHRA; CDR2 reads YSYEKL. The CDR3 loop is CASSPLPGVDNEQFF. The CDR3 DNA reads TGCGCCAGCAGCCCACTACCAGGGGTAGACAATGAGCAGTTCTTC.

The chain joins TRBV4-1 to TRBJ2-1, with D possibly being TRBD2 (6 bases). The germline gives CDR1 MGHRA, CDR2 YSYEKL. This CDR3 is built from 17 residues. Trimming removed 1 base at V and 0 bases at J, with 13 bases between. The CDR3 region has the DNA TGCGCCAGCAGCCAAGTTCCCGGCGGGGCCTCCTACAATGAGCAGTTCTTC. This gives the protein CASSQVPGGASYNEQFF.

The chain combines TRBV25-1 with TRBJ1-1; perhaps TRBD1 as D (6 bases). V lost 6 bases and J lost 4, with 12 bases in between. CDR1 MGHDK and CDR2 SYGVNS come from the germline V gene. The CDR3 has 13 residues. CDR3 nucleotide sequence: TGTGCCAGCAGCGATACAGGGCCCACTGAAGCTTTCTTT. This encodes CASSDTGPTEAFF.

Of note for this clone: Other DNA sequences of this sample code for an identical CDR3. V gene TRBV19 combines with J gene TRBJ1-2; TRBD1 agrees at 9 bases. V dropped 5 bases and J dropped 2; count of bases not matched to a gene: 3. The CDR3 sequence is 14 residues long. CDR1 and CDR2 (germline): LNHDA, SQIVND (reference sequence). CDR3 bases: TGTGCCAGTAGTCCAGGGACAGGGAACTATGGCTACACCTTC. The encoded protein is CASSPGTGNYGYTF. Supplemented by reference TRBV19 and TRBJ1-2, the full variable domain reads DGGITQSPKYLFRKEGQNVTLSCEQNLNHDAMYWYRQDPGQGLRLIYYSQIVNDFQKGDIAEGYSVSREKKESFPLTVTSAQKNPTAFYLCASSPGTGNYGYTFGSGTRLTVV.

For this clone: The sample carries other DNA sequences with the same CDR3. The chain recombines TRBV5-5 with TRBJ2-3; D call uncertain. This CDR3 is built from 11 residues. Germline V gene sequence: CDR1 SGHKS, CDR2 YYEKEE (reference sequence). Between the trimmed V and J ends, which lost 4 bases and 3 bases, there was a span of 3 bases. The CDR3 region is CASSLTDTQYF. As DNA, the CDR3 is TGTGCCAGCAGCCTGACAGATACGCAGTATTTT.

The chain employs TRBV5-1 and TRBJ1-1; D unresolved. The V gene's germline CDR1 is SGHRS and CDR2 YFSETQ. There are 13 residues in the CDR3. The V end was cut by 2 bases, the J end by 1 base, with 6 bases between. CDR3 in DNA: TGCGCCAGCAGCTTACGAGAGAACACTGAAGCTTTCTTT. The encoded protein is CASSLRENTEAFF.

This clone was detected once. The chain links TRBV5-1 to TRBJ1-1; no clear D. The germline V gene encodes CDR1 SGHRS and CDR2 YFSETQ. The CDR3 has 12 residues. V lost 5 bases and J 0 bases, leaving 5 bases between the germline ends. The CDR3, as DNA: TGCGCCAGCAGACAGATGAACACTGAAGCTTTCTTT. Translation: CASRQMNTEAFF.

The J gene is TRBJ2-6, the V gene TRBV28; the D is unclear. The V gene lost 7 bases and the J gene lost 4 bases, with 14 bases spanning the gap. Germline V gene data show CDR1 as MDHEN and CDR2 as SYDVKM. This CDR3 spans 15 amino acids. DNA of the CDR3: TGTGCCAGCACTTCGAGGATCTCAGGGGCCAACGTCCTGACTTTC. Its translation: CASTSRISGANVLTF.

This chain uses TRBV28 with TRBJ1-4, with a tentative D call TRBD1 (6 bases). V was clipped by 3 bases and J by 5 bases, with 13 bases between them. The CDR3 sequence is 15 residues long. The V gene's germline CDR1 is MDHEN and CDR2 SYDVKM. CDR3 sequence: CASSFLDSLNEKLFF. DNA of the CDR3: TGTGCCAGCAGTTTTTTGGACAGCCTAAATGAAAAACTGTTTTTT.

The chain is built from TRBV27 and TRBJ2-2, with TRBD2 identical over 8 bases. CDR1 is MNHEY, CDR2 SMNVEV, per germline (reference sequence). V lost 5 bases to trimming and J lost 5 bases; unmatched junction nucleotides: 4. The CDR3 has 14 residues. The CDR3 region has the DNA TGTGCCAGCAGTGTAGCGGGACTAACCGGGGAGCTGTTTTTT. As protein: CASSVAGLTGELFF.